This passage covers 17 T cell receptor beta chains from one sample sequenced in a study of early T cells in non-severe SARS-CoV-2 infection. TCRdb redid the calling of the 5' RACE reads with MiXCR, one entry per CDR3 protein. This table holds 25,000 to 30,000 distinct CDR3 sequences, roughly 5.9% found once. The sample consisted of whole blood. All receptors derive from an adult who was a healthcare worker with PCR-confirmed SARS-CoV-2 infection or an uninfected control (not recorded which).

This clonotype has just a few counts. The chain joins TRBV4-2 to TRBJ1-1; D gene ambiguous. This CDR3 spans 11 amino acids. CDR1 is LGHNA, CDR2 YNFKEQ, per germline. The V end was cut by 1 base, the J end by 11 bases, with 8 bases between. The CDR3: CASSQAGRAFF. The CDR3 bases are TGTGCCAGCAGCCAAGCAGGACGGGCTTTCTTT.

This clonotype was found a few times. The chain combines TRBV12-3 or TRBV12-4 with TRBJ1-1, with D possibly TRBD1 on 5 matching bases. CDR3 length: 13 residues. Trimming removed 5 bases from V and 4 bases from J, with 11 bases in between. The CDR3 sequence is CASSPLQGTEAFF. The CDR3 region has the DNA TGTGCCAGCAGTCCCCTTCAGGGCACTGAAGCTTTCTTT.

This clonotype is categorized as medium-sized (0.01 to 0.1%). The gene calls are TRBV6-1 and TRBJ2-7, with TRBD1 matching over 9 bases. The germline gives CDR1 MNHNS, CDR2 SASEGT. V gave up 7 bases and J gave up 6 bases; unmatched junction bases: 13. This CDR3 contains 15 residues. CDR3 sequence: CASTRPGQGVSEQYF. For the CDR3, the DNA is TGTGCCAGCACGCGTCCGGGACAGGGAGTTAGCGAGCAGTACTTC.

This clonotype was observed a few times. The genes are TRBV7-8 and TRBJ2-7, with TRBD2 identical over 9 bases. The trim removed 1 base at V and 4 bases at J, leaving 8 bases unmatched. This CDR3 has 16 amino acids. Germline loops: CDR1 SGHVS, CDR2 FQNEAQ. The CDR3 loop reads CASSLVATSGLYEQYF. The DNA for the CDR3 is TGTGCCAGCAGCTTAGTTGCCACTAGCGGGTTGTACGAGCAGTACTTC.

The chain joins TRBV2 to TRBJ2-1; D is undetermined. Germline CDR1 reads SNHLY; CDR2 reads FYNNEI. The length of the CDR3 is 14 residues. Trimming pared 3 bases from V and 8 bases from J, leaving 14 bases between. The CDR3 loop reads CASSDAALVYEQFF. Written as DNA, the CDR3 is TGTGCCAGCAGTGACGCAGCCCTGGTCTATGAGCAGTTCTTC. The variable domain in full, with the rest retrieved from reference TRBV2 and TRBJ2-1, is EPEVTQTPSHQVTQMGQEVILRCVPISNHLYFYWYRQILGQKVEFLVSFYNNEISEKSEIFDDQFSVERPDGSNFTLKIRSTKLEDSAMYFCASSDAALVYEQFFGPGTRLTVL.

This clonotype was observed at least ten times. The CDR3 nucleotides are TGTGCCAGCAGACCGACTAGTTTTCAAGGCGAGCAGTACTTC. Residues: CASRPTSFQGEQYF. The chain uses TRBV7-6 and TRBJ2-7; possible D gene TRBD2, 6 bases. This CDR3 contains 14 residues. The V and J ends lost 6 bases and 6 bases respectively, with 18 bases between them. From germline, CDR1 is SGHVS and CDR2 FNYEAQ.

In this sample, this clonotype turned up many times. This rearrangement joins TRBV7-6 to TRBJ2-7; D perhaps matches TRBD1 (6 bases). This CDR3 has 13 amino acids. Trimming took 2 bases from V and 13 from J, leaving 18 bases between them. Germline CDR1 SGHVS, CDR2 FNYEAQ. For the CDR3, the DNA is TGTGCCAGCAGCTTATACAGGGAACCCCTGTTATACTTC. Translation: CASSLYREPLLYF. The full variable domain, its missing parts supplied by reference TRBV7-6 and TRBJ2-7, is GAGVSQSPRYKVTKRGQDVALRCDPISGHVSLYWYRQALGQGPEFLTYFNYEAQQDKSGLPNDRFSAERPEGSISTLTIQRTEQRDSAMYRCASSLYREPLLYFGPGTRLTVT.

This clonotype has a count of ten or more. The chain links TRBV6-6 to TRBJ1-4; 11 bases are a match to TRBD1. This CDR3 spans 16 amino acids. In germline, CDR1 is MNHNY, CDR2 SVGAGI (reference sequence). V dropped 2 bases and J dropped 3; count of bases not matched to a gene: 2. CDR3 nucleotides: TGTGCCAGCAGTTACGGACAGGGGGCGTCTAATGAAAAACTGTTTTTT. It codes for CASSYGQGASNEKLFF.

This clonotype appeared a few times. The J gene is TRBJ2-7, the V gene TRBV10-3, with D perhaps matching TRBD1 (6 bases). The CDR3 runs 15 residues. The V end was cut by 2 bases, the J end by 2 bases, with 13 bases between. Germline CDR1 is ENHRY and CDR2 is SYGVKD. The CDR3 region has the DNA TGTGCCATCAGTGAGGGTGGACAGCTTCCCTACGAGCAGTACTTC. Translation gives CAISEGGQLPYEQYF.

In its sample, this clonotype was seen a few times. This sequence joins TRBV3-1 and TRBJ1-4; D is undetermined. Germline loops: CDR1 LGHDT, CDR2 YNNKEL (reference sequence). The CDR3 extends over 14 amino acids. V was trimmed by 3 bases and J by 8 bases, leaving 13 bases between them. CDR3 nucleotide sequence: TGTGCCAGCAGCCAGTCGTACGGAGGGGAAAAACTGTTTTTT. Translating it yields CASSQSYGGEKLFF.

There are a few counts of this clonotype. The rearrangement joins TRBV6-2 or TRBV6-3 to TRBJ2-7; 7 nucleotides align to TRBD1. The CDR3 has 15 residues. Germline CDR1 MNHEY, CDR2 SVGEGT. V lost 5 bases and J lost 3; bases outside the gene matches: 10. Here the CDR3 DNA reads TGTGCCAGCAGTACCCTGGACAGGTCATTCTACGAGCAGTACTTC. Residues: CASSTLDRSFYEQYF.

J is TRBJ2-7 and V is TRBV28; TRBD1 agrees at 7 bases. V lost 4 bases to trimming and J lost 2 bases; unmatched junction nucleotides: 8. This CDR3 has 15 residues. The V gene's germline CDR1 is MDHEN and CDR2 SYDVKM. This chain's CDR3 is CASSSRDRPTYEQYF. CDR3 in DNA: TGTGCCAGCAGTTCCCGGGACAGACCGACCTACGAGCAGTACTTC.

In its sample, this clonotype was seen many times. V and J are TRBV7-2 and TRBJ1-2; D ambiguous. Trimming took 1 base from V and 3 from J, leaving 9 bases between them. The CDR3 runs to 14 residues. The V gene's germline CDR1 is SGHTA and CDR2 FQGNSA. CDR3 nucleotide sequence: TGTGCCAGCAGCTTAGGGGGAAGCTACTATGGCTACACCTTC. It specifies CASSLGGSYYGYTF.

The chain employs TRBV7-2 and TRBJ2-1; D gene uncertain. Trimming pared 4 bases from V and 7 bases from J, leaving 14 bases between. The germline gives CDR1 SGHTA, CDR2 FQGNSA. CDR3 size: 14 residues. CDR3 amino acids: CASSYVGGENEQFF. The CDR3 coding sequence is TGTGCCAGCAGCTACGTCGGTGGGGAAAATGAGCAGTTCTTC.

The gene calls are TRBV5-6 and TRBJ2-4; unclear D gene. The germline V and J ends were trimmed by 2 bases and 0 bases, with 12 bases remaining between them. Germline V CDR1 and CDR2: SGHDT, YYEEEE. This CDR3 comprises 16 residues. CDR3 in DNA: TGTGCCAGCAGCTTTTGGAGTCATGTAGCCAAAAACATTCAGTACTTC. Translation gives CASSFWSHVAKNIQYF.

This clonotype has at least ten counts. The chain combines TRBV6-1 with TRBJ1-1; D perhaps matches TRBD1 (5 bases). Trimming left V 4 bases short and J 7 bases short, with 16 bases between. The CDR3 is 14 amino acids. Germline V lookup: CDR1 MNHNS, CDR2 SASEGT. The CDR3 region is CASSVWQGISEAFF. As DNA, the CDR3 is TGTGCCAGCAGTGTGTGGCAGGGTATTAGTGAAGCTTTCTTT.

The chain has TRBV7-9 and TRBJ2-7, with 8 bases fitting TRBD1. Germline lookup yields CDR1 SEHNR and CDR2 FQNEAQ (reference sequence). The CDR3 extends over 13 amino acids. J lost 3 bases, V lost 6 bases, and 4 bases had no gene match. This CDR3 reads CASSQDRDYEQYF. DNA of the CDR3: TGTGCCAGCAGTCAGGACAGGGACTACGAGCAGTACTTC.